A selection of T cell receptor beta chains follows, all from one sample in a study of OX40 agonist ivuxolimab in advanced cancers. The data were produced by immunoSEQ multiplex PCR, yet TCRdb's version contains in-frame clones alone and is incomplete. The sample has some 19,000 clones; approximately 77% are singletons. The material sequenced was CD4+ or CD8+ T cells sorted from blood, taken in a trial of the OX40 agonist ivuxolimab. Every receptor here comes from an adult with an advanced solid tumor such as melanoma, head and neck, liver or kidney cancer. Both conserved end residues are trimmed from each CDR3. D genes are given only for firm matches.

v_gene	j_gene	d_gene	CDR3aa
TRBV27	TRBJ2-1	NA	ASSPRLGLNEQF
TRBV13	TRBJ2-7	NA	ASSGLEQY
TRBV29-1	TRBJ2-7	NA	SVETGLYEQY
TRBV5-5	TRBJ2-3	NA	ASSEKADTQY
TRBV5-1	TRBJ2-7	TRBD2	ASSFSGSSYEQY
TRBV4-1	TRBJ1-2	TRBD1	ASSQEDRSNYGYT
TRBV19	TRBJ2-5	NA	ASWGGGLETQY
TRBV6-1	TRBJ1-3	NA	ASSEGGSGNTIY
TRBV14	TRBJ1-1	NA	ASRKLGNTEAF
TRBV7-9	TRBJ2-7	NA	ASGGFGDEQY
TRBV13	TRBJ2-3	NA	ASSFSSPGVSSTDTQY
TRBV9	TRBJ1-4	NA	ASSVDREPLTNEKLF
TRBV6-6	TRBJ2-5	NA	ATHGGETQY
TRBV6-4	TRBJ2-1	TRBD1	ASSVTGDPYNEQF
TRBV15	TRBJ1-4	NA	ATSGWTDHNEKLF
TRBV28	TRBJ1-4	TRBD1	ASSRDRGWNEKLF
TRBV11-2	TRBJ1-2	TRBD1	ASSQGFPGQVYGYT
TRBV28	TRBJ2-7	TRBD2	ASSSPSLSGHYEQY
TRBV6-4	TRBJ2-1	TRBD2	ASSMLAGVGEQF
TRBV7-9	TRBJ1-5	NA	ASSLWDGNQPQH
TRBV19	TRBJ2-3	TRBD1	ASSLSDRGPSTDTQY
TRBV4-1	TRBJ2-7	NA	ASSQDFPGPYEQY
TRBV9	TRBJ2-7	NA	ASSVEGTGINEQY
TRBV15	TRBJ2-7	NA	ATSSPLREGTGEQY
TRBV30	TRBJ2-1	NA	AWSVGPNEQF
TRBV13	TRBJ2-7	NA	ASSGDIYEQY
TRBV6-5	TRBJ2-6	NA	ASSLTGFSGANVLT
TRBV7-9	TRBJ2-7	NA	ASSWGSGEQY
TRBV11-2	TRBJ2-3	NA	ASSSSGPGTDTQY
TRBV4-3	TRBJ2-3	TRBD2	ASSPSGSPDTQY
TRBV18	TRBJ2-7	TRBD1	AAPGTGVYEQY